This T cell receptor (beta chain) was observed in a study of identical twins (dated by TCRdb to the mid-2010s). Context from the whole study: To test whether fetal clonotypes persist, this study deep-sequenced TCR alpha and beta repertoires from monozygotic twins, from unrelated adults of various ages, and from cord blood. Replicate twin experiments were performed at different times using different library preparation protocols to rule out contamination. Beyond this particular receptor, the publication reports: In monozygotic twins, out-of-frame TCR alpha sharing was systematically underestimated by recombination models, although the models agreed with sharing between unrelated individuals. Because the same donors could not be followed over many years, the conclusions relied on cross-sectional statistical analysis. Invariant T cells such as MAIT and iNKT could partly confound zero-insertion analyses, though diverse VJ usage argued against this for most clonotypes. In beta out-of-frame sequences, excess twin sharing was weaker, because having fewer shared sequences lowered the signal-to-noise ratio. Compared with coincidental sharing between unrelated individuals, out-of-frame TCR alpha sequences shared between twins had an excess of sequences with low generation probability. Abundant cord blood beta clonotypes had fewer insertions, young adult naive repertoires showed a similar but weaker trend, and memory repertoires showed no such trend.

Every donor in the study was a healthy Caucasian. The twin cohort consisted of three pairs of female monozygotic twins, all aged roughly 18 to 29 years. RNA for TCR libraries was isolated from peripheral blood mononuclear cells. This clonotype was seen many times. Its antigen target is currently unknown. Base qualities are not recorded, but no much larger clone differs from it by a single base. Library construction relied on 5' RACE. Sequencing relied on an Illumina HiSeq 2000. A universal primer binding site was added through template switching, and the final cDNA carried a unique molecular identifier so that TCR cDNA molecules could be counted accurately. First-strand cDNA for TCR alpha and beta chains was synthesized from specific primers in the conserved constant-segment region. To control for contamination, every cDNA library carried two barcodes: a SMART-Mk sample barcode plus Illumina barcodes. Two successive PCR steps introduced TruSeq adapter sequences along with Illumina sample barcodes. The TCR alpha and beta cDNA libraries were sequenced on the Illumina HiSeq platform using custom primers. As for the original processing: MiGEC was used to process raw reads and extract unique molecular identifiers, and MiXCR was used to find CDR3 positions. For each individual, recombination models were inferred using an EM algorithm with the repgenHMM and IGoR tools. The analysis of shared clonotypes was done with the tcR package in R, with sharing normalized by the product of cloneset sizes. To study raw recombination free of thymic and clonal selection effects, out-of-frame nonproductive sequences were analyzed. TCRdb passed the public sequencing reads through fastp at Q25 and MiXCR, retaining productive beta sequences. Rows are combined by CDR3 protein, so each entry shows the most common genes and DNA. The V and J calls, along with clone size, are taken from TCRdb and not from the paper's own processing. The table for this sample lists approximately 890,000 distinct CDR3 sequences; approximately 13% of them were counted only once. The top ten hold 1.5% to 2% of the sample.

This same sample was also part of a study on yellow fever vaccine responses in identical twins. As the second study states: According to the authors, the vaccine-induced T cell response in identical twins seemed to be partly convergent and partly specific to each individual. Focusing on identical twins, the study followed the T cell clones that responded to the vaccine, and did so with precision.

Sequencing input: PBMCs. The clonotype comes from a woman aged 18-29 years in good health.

The DNA sequence is TGCGCCAGCAGTCGAAATGGAGGGAGAGGTTGGAATGAGCAGTTCTTC. Translated, this gives CASSRNGGRGWNEQFF. The chain employs TRBV5-1 and TRBJ2-1, with TRBD2 perhaps the D gene, on 6 matching bases. From its cysteine to its phenylalanine, the CDR3 spans 16 amino acids. Only the CDR3 region is kept as DNA, spanning 48 bases read in frame from base 1. V is reduced by 5 bases and J by 7 bases, leaving a spacing of 22 bases between them. CDR1 and CDR2 (SGHRS, YFSETQ) derive from the germline V gene.